This TCR beta chain was documented in a study of T cell repertoires in cytomegalovirus infection. Points on this clonotype: Its antigen is not identified.

TCRdb reprocessed the reads with MiXCR, giving one entry per CDR3 protein. The sample consists of about 310,000 distinct CDR3 sequences, around a quarter of them appearing once. Overall study results and limits: What dominated the ex vivo response were HLA-C-restricted CMV-specific TCR beta clonotypes.

Trimming took 9 bases from V and 3 from J; bases not matched to a gene: 10. This CDR3 spans 14 amino acids. Germline values: CDR1 LNHDA, CDR2 SQIVND (reference sequence). This TCR was recovered from a human donor in good health (CMV status not recorded). Some clones in this sample may be carry-over from other donors' samples. V is TRBV19 and J is TRBJ2-5; TRBD2 agrees at 7 bases. The sample was cultured PBMCs, taken from culture after CMV antigen stimulation. In nucleotides, the CDR3 is TGTGCCAGCATGGGGGGGGACTTAGAAGAGACCCAGTACTTC. Amino acids: CASMGGDLEETQYF.